This TCR beta chain was sequenced in a study of blood T cell repertoires in COVID-19. The wider study: Samples taken during acute and convalescent COVID-19 were collected in the United States, Italy and Spain.

Germline V lookup: CDR1 KGHSH, CDR2 LQKENI. The CDR3 contains 16 residues. Trimming pared 0 bases from V and 4 bases from J, leaving 15 bases between. Only in-frame clones appear in the TCRdb table, and some are missing; sequencing was by immunoSEQ multiplex PCR. The sample holds about 150,000 clones; almost 85% are singletons and the top ten take about 3.4%. The sample taken for sequencing was PBMCs or T cells enriched from blood (not recorded which). The chain joins TRBV18 to TRBJ1-2, with D maybe TRBD1 (6 bases). The receptor's source is a woman between 45 and 65 years old with acute COVID-19. CDR3 nucleotide sequence: TGTGCCAGCTCACCACCGAGCGGGGGGCCCGGCTATGGCTACACCTTC. Translated: CASSPPSGGPGYGYTF.